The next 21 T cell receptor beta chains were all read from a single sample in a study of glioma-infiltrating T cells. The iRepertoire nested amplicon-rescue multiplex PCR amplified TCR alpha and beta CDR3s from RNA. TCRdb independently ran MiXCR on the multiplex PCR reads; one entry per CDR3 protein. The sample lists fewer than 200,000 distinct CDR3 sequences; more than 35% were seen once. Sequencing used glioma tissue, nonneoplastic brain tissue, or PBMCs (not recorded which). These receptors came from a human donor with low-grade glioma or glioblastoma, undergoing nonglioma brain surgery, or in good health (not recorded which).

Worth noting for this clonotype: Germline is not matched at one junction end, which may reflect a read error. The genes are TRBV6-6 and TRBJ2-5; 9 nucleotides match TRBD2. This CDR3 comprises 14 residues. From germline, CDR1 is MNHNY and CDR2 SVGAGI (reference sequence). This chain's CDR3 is CASSYLAGQETKYF. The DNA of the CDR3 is TGTGCCAGCAGTTACCTAGCGGGACAAGAGACCAAGTACTTC.

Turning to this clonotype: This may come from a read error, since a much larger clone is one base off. DNA of the CDR3: TGTGCCAGCAGTTTCATAGGGAGCCCTGGAAACAACATATATTTT. Amino acid sequence: CASSFIGSPGNNIYF. V is TRBV28 and J is TRBJ1-3; D call uncertain. CDR1 is MDHEN, CDR2 SYDVKM, per germline. The CDR3 spans 15 residues.

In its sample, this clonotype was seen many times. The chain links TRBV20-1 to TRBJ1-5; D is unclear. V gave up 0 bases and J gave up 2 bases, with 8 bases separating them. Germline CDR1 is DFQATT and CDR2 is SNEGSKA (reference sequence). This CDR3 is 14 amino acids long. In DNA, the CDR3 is TGCAGTGCTAGAGATCTGTCTGGCAATCAGCCCCAGCATTTT. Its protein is CSARDLSGNQPQHF.

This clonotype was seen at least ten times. This chain's CDR3 is CASSSPAIQETQYF. The CDR3 DNA sequence: TGTGCCAGCAGTTCACCGGCCATACAAGAGACCCAGTACTTC. V is TRBV6-2 or TRBV6-3 and J is TRBJ2-5; unclear D gene. The germline V gene has CDR1 MNHEY and CDR2 SVGEGT. Between the trimmed V and J ends, which lost 4 bases and 2 bases, there was a span of 11 bases. There are 14 residues in the CDR3.

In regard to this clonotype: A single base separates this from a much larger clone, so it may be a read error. Here the CDR3 DNA reads TGTGCCAGCAGGGTGGATTTGGGGAGCACCTACGAGAAGTACTTC. Protein: CASRVDLGSTYEKYF. The chain links TRBV7-2 to TRBJ2-7, with a weak D call TRBD2 (5 bases). Germline V CDR1 and CDR2: SGHTA, FQGNSA. There are 15 residues in the CDR3.

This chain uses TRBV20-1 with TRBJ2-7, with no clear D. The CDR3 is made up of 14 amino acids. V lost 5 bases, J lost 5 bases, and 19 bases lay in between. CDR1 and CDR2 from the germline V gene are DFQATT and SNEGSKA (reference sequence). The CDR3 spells CSASKRQRANEQYF. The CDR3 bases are TGCAGTGCTTCAAAGAGGCAAAGGGCCAACGAGCAGTACTTC.

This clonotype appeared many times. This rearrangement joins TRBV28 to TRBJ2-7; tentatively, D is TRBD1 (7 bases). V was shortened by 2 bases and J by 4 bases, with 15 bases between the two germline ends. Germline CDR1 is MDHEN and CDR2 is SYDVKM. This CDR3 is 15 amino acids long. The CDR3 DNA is TGTGCCAGCAGTTTACCCTTATCAGGGGGGTACGAGCAGTACTTC. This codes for CASSLPLSGGYEQYF.

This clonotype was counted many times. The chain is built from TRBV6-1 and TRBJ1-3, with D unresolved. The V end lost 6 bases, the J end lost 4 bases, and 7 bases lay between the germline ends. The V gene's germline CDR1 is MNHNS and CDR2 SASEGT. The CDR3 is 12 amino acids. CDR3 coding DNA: TGTGCCAGCAGGGTCAGCGGAAACACCATATATTTT. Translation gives CASRVSGNTIYF.

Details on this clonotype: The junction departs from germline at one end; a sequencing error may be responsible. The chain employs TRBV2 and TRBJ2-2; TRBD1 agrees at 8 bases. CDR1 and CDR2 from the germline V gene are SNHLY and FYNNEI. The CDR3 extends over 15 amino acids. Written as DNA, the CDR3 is TGTCCCAGCAGTGAGGACAGGGTTGGGACCGGGGAGCTGTTTTTT. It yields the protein CPSSEDRVGTGELFF.

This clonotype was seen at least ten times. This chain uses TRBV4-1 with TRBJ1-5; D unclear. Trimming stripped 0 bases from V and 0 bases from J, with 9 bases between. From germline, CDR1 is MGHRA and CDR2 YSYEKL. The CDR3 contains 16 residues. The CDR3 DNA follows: TGCGCCAGCAGCCAAGAGGGAGGGTATAGCAATCAGCCCCAGCATTTT. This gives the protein CASSQEGGYSNQPQHF.

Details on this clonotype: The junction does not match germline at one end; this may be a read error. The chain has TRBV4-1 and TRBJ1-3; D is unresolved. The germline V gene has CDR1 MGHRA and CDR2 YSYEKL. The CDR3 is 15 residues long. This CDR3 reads CASSQDPSSGKTIYF. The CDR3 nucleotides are TGCGCCAGCAGCCAAGACCCCAGCTCTGGAAAGACCATATATTTT.

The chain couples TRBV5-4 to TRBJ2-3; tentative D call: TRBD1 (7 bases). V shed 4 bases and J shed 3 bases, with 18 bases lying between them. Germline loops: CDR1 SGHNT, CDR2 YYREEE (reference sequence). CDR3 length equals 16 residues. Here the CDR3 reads CASSPAGRGRTDTQYF. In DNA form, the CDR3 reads TGTGCCAGCAGCCCTGCGGGCAGGGGGAGGACAGATACGCAGTATTTT.

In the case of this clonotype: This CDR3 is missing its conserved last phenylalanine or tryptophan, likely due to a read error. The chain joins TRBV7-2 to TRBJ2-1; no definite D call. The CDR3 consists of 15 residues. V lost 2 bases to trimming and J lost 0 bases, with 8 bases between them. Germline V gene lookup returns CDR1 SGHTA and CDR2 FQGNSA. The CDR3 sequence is CASSLSISSYNEQFS. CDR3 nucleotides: TGTGCCAGCAGCTTAAGTATAAGCTCCTACAATGAGCAGTTCTCC.

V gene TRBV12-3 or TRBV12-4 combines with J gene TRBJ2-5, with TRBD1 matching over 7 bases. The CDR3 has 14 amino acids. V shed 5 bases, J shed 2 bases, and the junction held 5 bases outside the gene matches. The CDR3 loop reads CASSTGQIQETQYF. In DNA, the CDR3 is TGTGCCAGCAGTACGGGACAGATTCAAGAGACCCAGTACTTC.

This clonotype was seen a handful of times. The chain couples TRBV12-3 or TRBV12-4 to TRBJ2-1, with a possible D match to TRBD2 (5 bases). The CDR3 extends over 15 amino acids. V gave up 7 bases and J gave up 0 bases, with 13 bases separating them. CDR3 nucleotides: TGTGCCAGCACCCTCTTCGCGGGCTCCTACAATGAGCAGTTCTTC. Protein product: CASTLFAGSYNEQFF.

CDR3 loop: CASSLIYNTEAFF. CDR3 nucleotides: TGTGCCAGCAGCTTAATCTACAACACTGAAGCTTTCTTT. The chain combines TRBV7-9 with TRBJ1-1; D unclear. The CDR3 has 13 residues. Looked up from germline, CDR1 is SEHNR and CDR2 is FQNEAQ (reference sequence). Deletions cut 2 bases from V and 2 bases from J, with 6 bases between.

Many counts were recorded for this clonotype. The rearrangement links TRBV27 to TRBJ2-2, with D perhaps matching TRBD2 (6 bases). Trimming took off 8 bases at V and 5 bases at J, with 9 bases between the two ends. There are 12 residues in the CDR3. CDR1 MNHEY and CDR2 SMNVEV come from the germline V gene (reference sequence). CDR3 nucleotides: TGTGCCAGCGGACGGGAGACCGGGGAGCTGTTTTTT. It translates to CASGRETGELFF.

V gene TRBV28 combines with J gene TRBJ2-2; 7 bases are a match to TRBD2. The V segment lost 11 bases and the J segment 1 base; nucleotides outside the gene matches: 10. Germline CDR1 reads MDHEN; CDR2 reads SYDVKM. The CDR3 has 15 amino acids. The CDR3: CAAGLSVENTGELFF. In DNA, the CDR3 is TGTGCCGCGGGACTATCGGTAGAGAACACCGGGGAGCTGTTTTTT.

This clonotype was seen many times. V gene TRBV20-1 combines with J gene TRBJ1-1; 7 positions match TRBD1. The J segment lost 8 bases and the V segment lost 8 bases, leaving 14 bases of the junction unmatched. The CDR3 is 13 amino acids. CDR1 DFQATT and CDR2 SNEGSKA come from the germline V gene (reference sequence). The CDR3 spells CSTRPTGVTEAFF. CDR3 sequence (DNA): TGCAGTACCAGACCCACAGGGGTGACCGAAGCTTTCTTT.

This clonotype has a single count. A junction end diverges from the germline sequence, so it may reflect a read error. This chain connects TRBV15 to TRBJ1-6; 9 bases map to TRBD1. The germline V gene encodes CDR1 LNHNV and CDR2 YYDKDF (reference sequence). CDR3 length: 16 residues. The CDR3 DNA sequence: TGTGCCACCAGCAGAGAACTGGGACAGGGCGATTCACCCCTCAACTTT. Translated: CATSRELGQGDSPLNF.

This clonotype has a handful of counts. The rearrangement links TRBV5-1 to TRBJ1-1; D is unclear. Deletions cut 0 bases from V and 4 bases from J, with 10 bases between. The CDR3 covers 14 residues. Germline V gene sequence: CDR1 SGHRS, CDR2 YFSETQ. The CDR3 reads CASSLDGRSTEAFF. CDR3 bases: TGCGCCAGCAGCTTGGACGGCAGGAGCACTGAAGCTTTCTTT.